This TCR beta chain was sequenced during a study of blood T cell repertoires in COVID-19. At the level of the study: Acute and convalescent COVID-19 specimens originated in the United States, Italy and Spain. The cDNA or gDNA used as material had been derived from T cells, B-cell-depleted T cells, or PBMCs.

Sequencing used immunoSEQ multiplex PCR; TCRdb keeps in-frame clones, though not all of them. The table shows roughly 120,000 clones, with about 80% occurring only once. CDR3 length: 17 residues. CDR1 is SGHNT, CDR2 YENEEA, per germline. Trimming cost V 1 base and J 0 bases, with 12 bases left between them. The source material was peripheral blood. This TCR derives from a man between 65 and 85 years old with active or convalescent COVID-19. The J gene is TRBJ2-2, the V gene TRBV11-3, with D uncertain. CDR3 sequence (DNA): TGTGCCAGCAGCTTAGGCCTCCCGGGTTCGAACACCGGGGAGCTGTTTTTT. This sequence encodes CASSLGLPGSNTGELFF.